There are many counts of the clone carrying this T cell receptor beta chain. The antigen remains undetermined. The sample belongs to a study of Graves' ophthalmopathy and Graves' hyperthyroidism. Study-level findings and limits: In blood appeared most of the expanded thyroid clonotypes whose frequency exceeded 0.001.

Hyperthyroidism cases were recent diagnoses of under 2 months' duration in people aged 18 to 65. Diagnosis relied on clinical symptoms, serum thyroxine, TRAb, thyroid ultrasound and orbital computed tomography. Looked up from germline, CDR1 is LNHNV and CDR2 is YYDKDF (reference sequence). Trimming cost V 3 bases and J 8 bases, with 13 bases left between them. The CDR3 runs to 13 residues. RNA transcripts were the source from which TCR beta CDR3 regions were amplified. The authors performed first-round RT-PCR with HTBI primers and then a second-round multiplex PCR. A single record per CDR3 protein comes from TCRdb applying MiXCR to the multiplex PCR reads. The table records a few hundred thousand distinct CDR3 sequences, about 16% of them present only once.

This clonotype originated in a woman aged 18-35 years with stable Graves' hyperthyroidism. The chain is built from TRBV15 and TRBJ1-1; D gene ambiguous. The specimen sequenced was peripheral blood. In nucleotides, the CDR3 is TGTGCCACCAGCAGGGATACCGGGCGAGAAGCTTTCTTT. Amino acid sequence: CATSRDTGREAFF.